This T cell receptor beta chain stems from a study of T cells in Graves' hyperthyroidism and ophthalmopathy. TCR beta CDR3 regions were amplified from RNA transcripts. The HTBI primer set served for first-round RT-PCR of the TCR CDR3. Each CDR3 protein is one row after TCRdb ran MiXCR on the multiplex PCR reads. The sample records approximately 630,000 distinct CDR3 sequences, 15% to 20% being singletons. Germline CDR1 is MGHRA and CDR2 is YSYEKL. This CDR3 region has 20 residues. The J segment lost 2 bases and the V segment lost 0 bases, leaving 12 bases of the junction unmatched. The diagnostic basis comprised clinical symptoms, serum thyroxine and TRAb, thyroid ultrasound and orbital computed tomography. This clonotype has just a few counts.

Material: blood. The receptor's source is a woman under 40 with Graves' hyperthyroidism. The chain recombines TRBV4-1 with TRBJ2-2; 10 bases align to TRBD2. The CDR3 protein is CASSQDRASGSLTNTGELFF. The CDR3 coding sequence is TGCGCCAGCAGCCAAGATCGTGCTAGCGGGAGTCTTACCAACACCGGGGAGCTGTTTTTT.